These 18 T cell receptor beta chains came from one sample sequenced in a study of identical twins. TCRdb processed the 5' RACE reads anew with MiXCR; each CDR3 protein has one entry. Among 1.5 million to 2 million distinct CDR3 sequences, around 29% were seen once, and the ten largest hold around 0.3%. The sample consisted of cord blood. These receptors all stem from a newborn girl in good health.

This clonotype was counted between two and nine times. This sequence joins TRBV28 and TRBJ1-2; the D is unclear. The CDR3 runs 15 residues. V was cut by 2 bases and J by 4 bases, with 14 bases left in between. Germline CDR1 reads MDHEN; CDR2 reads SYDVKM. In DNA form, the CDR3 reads TGTGCCAGCAGTTTAGCACAGCCCGGTCGCTATGGCTACACCTTC. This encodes CASSLAQPGRYGYTF.

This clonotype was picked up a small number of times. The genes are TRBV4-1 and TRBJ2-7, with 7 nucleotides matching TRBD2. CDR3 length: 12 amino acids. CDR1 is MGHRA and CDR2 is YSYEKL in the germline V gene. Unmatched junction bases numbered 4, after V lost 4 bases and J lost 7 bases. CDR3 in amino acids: CASSRLANEQYF. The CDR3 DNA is TGCGCCAGCAGCCGACTAGCCAATGAGCAGTACTTC.

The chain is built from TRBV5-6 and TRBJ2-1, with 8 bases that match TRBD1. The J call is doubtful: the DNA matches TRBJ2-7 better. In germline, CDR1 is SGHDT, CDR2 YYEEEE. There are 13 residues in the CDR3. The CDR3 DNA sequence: TGTGCCAGCAGTACAGGGGGATATAATGAGCAGTACTTC. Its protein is CASSTGGYNEQYF.

CDR3: CSAPTSGRAHEQFF. In DNA, the CDR3 is TGCAGTGCTCCGACTAGCGGGAGGGCCCATGAGCAGTTCTTC. The chain has TRBV20-1 and TRBJ2-1; 14 positions agree with TRBD2. Germline lookup yields CDR1 DFQATT and CDR2 SNEGSKA (reference sequence). The CDR3 has 14 amino acids. V was pared by 5 bases and J by 8 bases, with 5 bases of the junction left unmatched.

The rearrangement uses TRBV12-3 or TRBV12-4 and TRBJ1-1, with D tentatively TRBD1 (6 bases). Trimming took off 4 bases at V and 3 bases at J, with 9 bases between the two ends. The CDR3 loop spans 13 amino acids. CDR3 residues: CASSSDSHTEAFF. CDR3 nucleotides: TGTGCCAGCAGTTCGGACAGCCACACTGAAGCTTTCTTT.

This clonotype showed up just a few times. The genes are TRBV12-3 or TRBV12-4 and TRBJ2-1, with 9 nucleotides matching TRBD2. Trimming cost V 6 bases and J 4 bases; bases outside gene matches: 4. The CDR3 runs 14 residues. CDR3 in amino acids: CASRSSGRYNEQFF. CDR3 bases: TGTGCCAGCAGGTCGAGCGGGAGGTACAATGAGCAGTTCTTC.

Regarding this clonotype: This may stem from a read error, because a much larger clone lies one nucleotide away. CDR3 sequence (DNA): TGTGCCAGCACCCTTGGGGGACAGGAGATTAATGAGCAGTACTTC. Its translation: CASTLGGQEINEQYF. This sequence joins TRBV12-3 or TRBV12-4 and TRBJ2-7; 8 nucleotides align to TRBD1. This CDR3 has 15 residues. After removal of 7 bases from V and 7 bases from J, the junction contained 15 bases not matched to a gene.

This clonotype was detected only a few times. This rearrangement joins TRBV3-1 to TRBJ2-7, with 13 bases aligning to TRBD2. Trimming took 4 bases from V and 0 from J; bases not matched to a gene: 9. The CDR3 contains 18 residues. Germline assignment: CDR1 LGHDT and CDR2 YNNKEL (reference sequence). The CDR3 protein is CASSRGLAGALSSYEQYF. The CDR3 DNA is TGTGCCAGCAGCCGCGGACTAGCGGGGGCCTTAAGCTCCTACGAGCAGTACTTC.

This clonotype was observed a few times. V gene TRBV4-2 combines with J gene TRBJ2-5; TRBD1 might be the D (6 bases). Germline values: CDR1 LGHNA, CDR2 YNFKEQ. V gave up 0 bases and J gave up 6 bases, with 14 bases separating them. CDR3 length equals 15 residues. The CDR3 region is CASSQDDGGFKTQYF. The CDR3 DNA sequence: TGTGCCAGCAGCCAAGATGATGGGGGCTTTAAGACCCAGTACTTC.

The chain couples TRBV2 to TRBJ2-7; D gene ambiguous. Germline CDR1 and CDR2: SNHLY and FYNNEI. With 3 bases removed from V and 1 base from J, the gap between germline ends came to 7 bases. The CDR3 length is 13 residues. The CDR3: CASSEVQSYEQYF. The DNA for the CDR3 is TGTGCCAGCAGTGAGGTACAGTCCTACGAGCAGTACTTC.

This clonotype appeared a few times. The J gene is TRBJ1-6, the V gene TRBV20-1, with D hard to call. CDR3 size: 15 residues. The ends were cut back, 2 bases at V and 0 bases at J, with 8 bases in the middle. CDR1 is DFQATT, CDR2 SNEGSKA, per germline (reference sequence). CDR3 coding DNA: TGCAGTGCTAGAAACGGGAGCTCCTATAATTCACCCCTCCACTTT. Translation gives CSARNGSSYNSPLHF.

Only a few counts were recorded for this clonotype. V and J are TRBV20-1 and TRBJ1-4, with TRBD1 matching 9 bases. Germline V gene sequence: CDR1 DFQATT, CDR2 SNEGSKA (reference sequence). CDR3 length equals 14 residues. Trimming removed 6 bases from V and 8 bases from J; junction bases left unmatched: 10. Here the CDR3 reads CSAPWNRGQEKLFF. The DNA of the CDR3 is TGCAGTGCCCCCTGGAACAGGGGGCAAGAAAAACTGTTTTTT.

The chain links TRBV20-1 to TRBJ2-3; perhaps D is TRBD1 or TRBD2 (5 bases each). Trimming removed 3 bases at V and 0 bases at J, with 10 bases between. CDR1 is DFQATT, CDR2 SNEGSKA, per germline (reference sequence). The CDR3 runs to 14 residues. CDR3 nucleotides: TGCAGTGCTAGGTGGGGACGGAGCACAGATACGCAGTATTTT. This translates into CSARWGRSTDTQYF.

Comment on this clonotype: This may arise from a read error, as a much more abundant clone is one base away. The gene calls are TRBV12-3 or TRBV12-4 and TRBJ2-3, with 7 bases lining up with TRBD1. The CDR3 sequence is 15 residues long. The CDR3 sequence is CASSLEGLGTDTEYF. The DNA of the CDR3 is TGTGCCAGCAGTTTAGAAGGTCTCGGGACAGATACGGAGTATTTT.

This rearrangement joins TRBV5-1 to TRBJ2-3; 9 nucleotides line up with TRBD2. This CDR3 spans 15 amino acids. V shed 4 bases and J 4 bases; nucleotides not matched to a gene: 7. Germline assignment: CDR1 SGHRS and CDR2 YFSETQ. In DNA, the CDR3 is TGCGCCAGCAGCGCTCCTAGCGGGGCGTCAGATACGCAGTATTTT. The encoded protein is CASSAPSGASDTQYF.

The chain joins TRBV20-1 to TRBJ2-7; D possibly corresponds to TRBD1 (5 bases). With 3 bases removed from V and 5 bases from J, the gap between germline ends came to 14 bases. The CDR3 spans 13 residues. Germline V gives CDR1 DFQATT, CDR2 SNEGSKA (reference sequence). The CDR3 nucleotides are TGCAGTGCTAGGGGCAGGGTAGTCCACGAGCAGTACTTC. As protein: CSARGRVVHEQYF.

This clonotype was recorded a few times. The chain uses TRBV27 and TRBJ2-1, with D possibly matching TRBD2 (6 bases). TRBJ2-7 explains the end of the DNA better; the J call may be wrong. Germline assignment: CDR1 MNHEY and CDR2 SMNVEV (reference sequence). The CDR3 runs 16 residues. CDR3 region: CASSSPGRSSYNEQYF. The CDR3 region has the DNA TGTGCCAGCAGTTCCCCAGGGAGGAGCTCCTACAATGAGCAGTACTTC.

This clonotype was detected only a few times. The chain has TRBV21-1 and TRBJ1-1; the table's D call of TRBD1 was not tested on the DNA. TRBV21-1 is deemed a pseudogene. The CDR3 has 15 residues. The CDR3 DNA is TGTGCCAGCAGCAAAGGGAAACAGGGAAACACTGAAGCTTTCTTT. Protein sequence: CASSKGKQGNTEAFF.